The source of this T cell receptor (beta chain) is a study of T cell changes during pregnancy in multiple sclerosis. TCRdb's table, derived via immunoSEQ multiplex PCR, lists solely in-frame clones and lacks some. Of about 40,000 clones in the sample, roughly nine tenths are singletons; the top ten hold 0.75% to 1%. Germline V gene sequence: CDR1 MNHNY, CDR2 SVGAGI (reference sequence). CDR3 length: 14 residues. V was clipped by 7 bases and J by 1 base; unmatched bases: 6. The J gene is TRBJ1-1, the V gene TRBV6-6; 7 bases are a match to TRBD1. The specimen comprised CD4+ T cells from peripheral blood mononuclear cells, sampled after pregnancy. This clonotype was sampled from a female donor with multiple sclerosis, enrolled in a pregnancy study. The CDR3 sequence: CASKAGTENTEAFF. In nucleotides, the CDR3 is TGTGCCAGCAAAGCCGGGACAGAGAACACTGAAGCTTTCTTT.